This T cell receptor (beta chain) was found in a study of T cell responses to AZD1222 COVID-19 vaccine. About the research overall: Second-dose recipients at about 4 or about 12 weeks were treated as one pooled group. Broader study findings: Repertoire collection took place solely once the T cell response had peaked.

The germline V and J ends were trimmed by 4 bases and 0 bases, with 15 bases remaining between them. Germline-derived CDR1 and CDR2 are SGHVS and FQNEAQ. This CDR3 contains 17 residues. The protocol was immunoSEQ multiplex PCR, while the TCRdb copy is restricted to in-frame clones and leaves out a portion. Counted here are 150,000 to 200,000 clones, roughly 92% occurring once; the ten biggest clones make up 1% to 1.5%. A note on this clone: Its antigen is unknown.

This rearrangement joins TRBV7-8 to TRBJ1-4; no clear D. The sequencing here drew on peripheral blood, taken on day 0 of AZD1222 vaccination. This receptor was obtained from an adult in good health. The CDR3 coding sequence is TGTGCCAGCAGCTCGAACGCCTTCAGCACAACTAATGAAAAACTGTTTTTT. Amino acid sequence: CASSSNAFSTTNEKLFF.